The TCR beta chain under discussion was sequenced for a study of T-cell memory formation after mild COVID-19. Study-wide findings and caveats: Researchers report contracting CD4+ clones mostly in CM and EM, with CD8+ clones in EMRA. Cross-reactive memory appears to have joined, as suggested by some responding clones showing up in pre-infection memory.

TCRdb ran MiXCR on the 5' RACE reads and lists one entry per CDR3 protein. The data contain 250,000 to 400,000 distinct CDR3 sequences, more than 13% of them singletons. Worth noting for this clonotype: Its antigen is as yet unknown.

The length of the CDR3 is 13 residues. V dropped 1 base and J dropped 3 bases, with 7 bases sitting between them. Material for sequencing was PBMCs or a T cell subset sorted from them (not recorded which). The rearrangement joins TRBV12-3 or TRBV12-4 to TRBJ2-7; weak D call: TRBD1 (6 bases). The clonotype was recovered from a man in his late teens or twenties who had mild COVID-19 (a few samples of this study predate the infection). Cell type and time point are not known. CDR3 in amino acids: CASSLDRVYEQYF. The CDR3 coding sequence is TGTGCCAGCAGTTTAGACAGGGTCTACGAGCAGTACTTC.